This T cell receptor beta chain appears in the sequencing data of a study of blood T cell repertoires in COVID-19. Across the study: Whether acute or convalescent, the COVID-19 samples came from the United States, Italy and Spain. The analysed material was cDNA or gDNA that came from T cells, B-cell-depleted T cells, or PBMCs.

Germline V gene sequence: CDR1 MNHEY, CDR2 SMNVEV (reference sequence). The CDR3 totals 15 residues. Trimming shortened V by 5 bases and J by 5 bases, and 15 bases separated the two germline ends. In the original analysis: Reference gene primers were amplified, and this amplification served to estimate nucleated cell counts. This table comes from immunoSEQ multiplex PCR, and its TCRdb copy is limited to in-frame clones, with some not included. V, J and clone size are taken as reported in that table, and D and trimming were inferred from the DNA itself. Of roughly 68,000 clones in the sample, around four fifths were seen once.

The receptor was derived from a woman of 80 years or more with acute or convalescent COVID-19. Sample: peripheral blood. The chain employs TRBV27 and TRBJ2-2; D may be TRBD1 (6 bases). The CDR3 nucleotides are TGTGCCAGCAGTCTACGGGGAACAGGGACCGGGGAGCTGTTTTTT. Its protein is CASSLRGTGTGELFF.